Sequencing of this T cell receptor beta chain was carried out in a study of T cells in Graves' hyperthyroidism and ophthalmopathy. On the study more broadly: Peripheral blood samples were taken at initial diagnosis, prior to any treatment.

There are 18 residues in the CDR3. Germline V gene data show CDR1 as DFQATT and CDR2 as SNEGSKA (reference sequence). The V segment lost 3 bases and the J segment 0 bases; nucleotides outside the gene matches: 12. The CDR3 regions of TCR beta were amplified from RNA transcripts. The HTBI primer set served for first-round RT-PCR of the TCR CDR3. TCRdb reprocessed the multiplex PCR reads via MiXCR and lists one record per CDR3 protein. This sample has some 350,000 distinct CDR3 sequences, with about a fifth found just once. Study results and limitations: The majority of expanded thyroid clonotypes above 0.001 also appeared in blood.

Across 18 months, stable Graves' hyperthyroidism was marked by no progression to ophthalmopathy. Hyperthyroidism in the patients, aged 18 to 65, was newly diagnosed and under 2 months in duration. This clonotype was counted many times. Its matching antigen is unknown. This chain uses TRBV20-1 with TRBJ1-5; 9 bases fit TRBD1. The clonotype was recovered from a woman in her late teens or twenties with Graves' hyperthyroidism. Specimen: blood. CDR3 loop: CSARGQGMGSFSNQPQHF. Written as DNA, the CDR3 is TGCAGTGCTAGGGGACAGGGTATGGGCTCCTTTAGCAATCAGCCCCAGCATTTT.